What follows describes a single T cell receptor (beta chain). Its antigen is unidentified. The source of the sample is a study of T-cell reconstitution after alpha-beta-depleted transplantation in children. Points from the study as a whole: Diversity and T-cell counts at one year after transplant derived mostly from new T cells. Surviving recipient T cells and thymic progenitors produced the high day-60 TCRbeta diversity seen in some patients.

After removal of 3 bases from V and 2 bases from J, the junction contained 7 bases not matched to a gene. Per the germline V gene, CDR1 is LGHNA and CDR2 is YNFKEQ. The CDR3 loop spans 17 amino acids. Preparing the TCRbeta library involved the use of unique molecular identifiers. TCRdb reprocessed the PCR reads with MiXCR, giving one entry per CDR3 protein. Among hundreds of thousands of distinct CDR3 sequences listed, about an eighth were seen once. The receptor's source is a girl aged 2 to 9 with congenital amegakaryocytic thrombocytopenia, due to receive a stem cell transplant. The chain employs TRBV4-2 and TRBJ2-1; 10 bases fit TRBD2. Sequencing was performed on PBMCs, taken before TCRalphabeta/CD19-depleted stem cell transplant. The CDR3 spells CASSHLIAGGTYNEQFF. Here the CDR3 DNA reads TGTGCCAGCAGCCATCTTATAGCGGGAGGAACCTACAATGAGCAGTTCTTC.